This T cell receptor beta chain was observed in a study of blood T cell repertoires in COVID-19. Only in-frame clones appear in the TCRdb table, and some are missing; sequencing was by immunoSEQ multiplex PCR. The table lists 270,000 or so clones, around 89% of them singletons, with roughly 5.1% in the top ten. The specimen was peripheral blood. The clonotype comes from a man in his forties with acute or convalescent COVID-19.

CDR3 region: CASTRDFSSYNEQFF. Here the CDR3 DNA reads TGTGCCAGCACCCGGGACTTCAGCTCCTACAATGAGCAGTTCTTC. The V gene is TRBV5-6, the J gene TRBJ2-1; perhaps TRBD2 as D (6 bases). The CDR3 runs to 15 residues. Per germline, CDR1 SGHDT and CDR2 YYEEEE. The germline V and J ends were trimmed by 6 bases and 0 bases, with 13 bases remaining between them. The full variable domain, in which reference TRBV5-6 and TRBJ2-1 provide the parts outside the CDR3, is DAGVTQSPTHLIKTRGQQVTLRCSPKSGHDTVSWYQQALGQGPQFIFQYYEEEERQRGNFPDRFSGHQFPNYSSELNVNALLLGDSALYLCASTRDFSSYNEQFFGPGTRLTVL.